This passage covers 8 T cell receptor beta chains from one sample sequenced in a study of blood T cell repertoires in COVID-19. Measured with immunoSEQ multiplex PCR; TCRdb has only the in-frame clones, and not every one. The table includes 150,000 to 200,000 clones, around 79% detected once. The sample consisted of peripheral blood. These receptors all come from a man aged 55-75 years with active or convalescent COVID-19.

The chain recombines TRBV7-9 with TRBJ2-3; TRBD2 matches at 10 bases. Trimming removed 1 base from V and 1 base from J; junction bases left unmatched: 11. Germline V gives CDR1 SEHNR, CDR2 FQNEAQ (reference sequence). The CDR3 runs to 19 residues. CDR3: CASSLDTTSGIQGTDTQYF. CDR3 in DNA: TGTGCCAGCAGCTTAGATACTACTAGCGGGATTCAGGGCACAGATACGCAGTATTTT.

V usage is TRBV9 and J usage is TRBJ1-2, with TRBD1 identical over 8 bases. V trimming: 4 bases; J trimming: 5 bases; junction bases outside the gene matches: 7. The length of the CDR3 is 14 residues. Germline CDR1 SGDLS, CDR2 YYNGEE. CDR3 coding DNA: TGTGCCAGCAGCCCTGAGACAGGGGTATATGGCTACACCTTC. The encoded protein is CASSPETGVYGYTF.

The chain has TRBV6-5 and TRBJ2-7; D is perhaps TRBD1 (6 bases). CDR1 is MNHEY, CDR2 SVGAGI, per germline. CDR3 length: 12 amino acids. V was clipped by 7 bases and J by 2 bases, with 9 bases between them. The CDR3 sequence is CASTGVTYEQYF. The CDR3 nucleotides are TGTGCCAGCACAGGGGTCACCTACGAGCAGTACTTC.

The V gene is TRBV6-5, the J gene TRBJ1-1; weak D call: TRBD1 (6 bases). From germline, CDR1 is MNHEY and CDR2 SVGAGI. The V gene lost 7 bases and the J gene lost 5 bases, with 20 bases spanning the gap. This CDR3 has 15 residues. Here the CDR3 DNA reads TGTGCCAGCAAGGGGGGGGCCGAATACGTTACTGAAGCTTTCTTT. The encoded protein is CASKGGAEYVTEAFF.

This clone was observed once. The CDR3 DNA reads TGTGCCAGCACCCTTAGTATCTATTCTTCCTACAATGAGCAGTTCTTC. Protein product: CASTLSIYSSYNEQFF. This rearrangement joins TRBV7-2 to TRBJ2-1; D unclear. Per the germline V gene, CDR1 is SGHTA and CDR2 is FQGNSA. V was trimmed by 7 bases and J by 1 base, leaving 17 bases between them. CDR3 length: 16 amino acids. Variable domain in full (rest from reference TRBV7-2 and TRBJ2-1): GAGVSQSPSNKVTEKGKDVELRCDPISGHTALYWYRQSLGQGLEFLIYFQGNSAPDKSGLPSDRFSAERTGGSVSTLTIQRTQQEDSAVYLCASTLSIYSSYNEQFFGPGTRLTVL.

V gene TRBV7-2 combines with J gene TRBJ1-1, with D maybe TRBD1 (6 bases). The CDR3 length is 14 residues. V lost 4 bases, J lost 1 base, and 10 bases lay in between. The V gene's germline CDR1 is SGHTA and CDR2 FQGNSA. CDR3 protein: CASSSGHSNTEAFF. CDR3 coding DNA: TGTGCCAGCAGCTCGGGACACTCGAACACTGAAGCTTTCTTT.

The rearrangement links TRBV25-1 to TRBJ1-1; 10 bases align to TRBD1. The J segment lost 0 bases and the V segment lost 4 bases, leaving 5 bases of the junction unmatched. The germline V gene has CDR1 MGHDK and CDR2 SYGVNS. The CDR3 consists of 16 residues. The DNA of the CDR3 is TGTGCCAGCAGTGCTAGGACAGGGGGGTTGAACACTGAAGCTTTCTTT. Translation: CASSARTGGLNTEAFF.

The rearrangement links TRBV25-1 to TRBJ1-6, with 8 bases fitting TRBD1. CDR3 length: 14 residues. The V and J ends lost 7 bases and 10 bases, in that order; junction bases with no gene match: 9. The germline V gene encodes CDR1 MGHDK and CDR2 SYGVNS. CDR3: CASKDRVGWSPLHF. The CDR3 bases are TGTGCCAGCAAGGACAGGGTCGGCTGGTCACCCCTCCACTTT.